This entry features one T cell receptor (beta chain) sequence. Its antigen is unknown. Each CDR3 protein is one row after TCRdb ran MiXCR on the 5' RACE reads. Among roughly 350,000 distinct CDR3 sequences listed, around an eighth were seen once. Germline-derived CDR1 and CDR2 are SEHNR and FQNEAQ (reference sequence). V dropped 5 bases and J dropped 4; count of bases not matched to a gene: 8. This CDR3 region has 15 residues. This entry comes from a study of identical twins. Whole-study findings and limits: With beta out-of-frame sequences, excess sharing by twins was weaker. Insertion counts were lower in abundant cord blood beta clonotypes, a trend that memory repertoires did not show.

This sample also appeared in a second study, on yellow fever vaccine responses in identical twins.

The TCR was taken from a woman aged 18-30 years in good health. Sequencing was done on a sample of CD8+ T cells sorted from blood. The chain carries TRBV7-9 and TRBJ2-5; the match to TRBD1 covers 9 bases. For the CDR3, the DNA is TGTGCCAGCAGCGACCGGGACAGGGACGCAGAGACCCAGTACTTC. Translated: CASSDRDRDAETQYF.